These T cell receptor beta chains were read from a single sample in a study of blood T cells in healthy people across ages. TCRdb re-called the 5' RACE reads through MiXCR, storing one row per CDR3 protein. The sample consists of 2 million or so distinct CDR3 sequences, roughly 52% of them appearing once. Sequenced sample: blood. The source of these receptors is a woman aged 40-49 years in good health. Each CDR3 is given with its conserved first and last residue. D genes are given only for firm matches. Only some rows state a clone size, as once, few, many or a class for expanded clones.

j_gene	v_gene	abundance	d_gene	CDR3nt	CDR3aa
TRBJ1-1	TRBV6-6	NA	NA	TGTGCCAGCAGTTACGCCTCACAGGGACCGAACACTGAAGCTTTCTTT	CASSYASQGPNTEAFF
TRBJ2-5	TRBV20-1	few	NA	TGCAGTGCTCTTCGGGGTTACCAAGAGACCCAGTACTTC	CSALRGYQETQYF
TRBJ2-5	TRBV11-2	NA	NA	TGTACCAGCAGCCCAGGGGGGCTTCAAGAGACCCAGTACTTC	CTSSPGGLQETQYF
TRBJ2-3	TRBV28	NA	TRBD1	TGTGCCAGCAGTTTCGAGGGGGCGCCGACAGATACGCAGTATTTT	CASSFEGAPTDTQYF
TRBJ1-2	TRBV25-1	NA	NA	TGTGCCAGCAGTGCGAGGGTGGGCTATGGCTACACCTTC	CASSARVGYGYTF
TRBJ1-5	TRBV4-2	NA	NA	TGTGCCAGCAGCCAACCGGGGAATCAGCCCCAGCATTTT	CASSQPGNQPQHF
TRBJ1-6	TRBV7-9	few	NA	TGTGCCAGCAGCTTGCGGTCAGGGTGGGCTGATTCACCCCTCCACTTT	CASSLRSGWADSPLHF
TRBJ1-6	TRBV7-2	few	NA	TGTGCCAGCAGCTTCGGGGGATTTGGCTCACCCCTCCACTTT	CASSFGGFGSPLHF
TRBJ1-2	TRBV7-2	NA	TRBD1	TGTGCCAGCAGCCTCAGGGGGAGGGGTGACTACACCTTC	CASSLRGRGDYTF
TRBJ1-2	TRBV5-5	NA	NA	TGTGCCAGCAGCTTGTTGATGGACGGCTACACCTTC	CASSLLMDGYTF
TRBJ2-6	TRBV19	NA	NA	TGTGCCAGTAGTATCCCCCGGTTCTCTGGGGCCAACGTCCTGACTTTC	CASSIPRFSGANVLTF
TRBJ1-2	TRBV20-1	NA	TRBD1	TGCAGTGCTAGTGGGGACAGGGTTAGCTATGGCTACACCTTC	CSASGDRVSYGYTF
TRBJ2-7	TRBV28	few	NA	TGTGCCAGCAGTTTATCAGGTGGTGGGAAAAGTGGCGAGCAGTACTTC	CASSLSGGGKSGEQYF
TRBJ1-2	TRBV4-2	NA	TRBD1	TGTGCCAGCAGCCAAGATATTACGGGACAGGGGGATTTTGGCTACACCTTC	CASSQDITGQGDFGYTF
TRBJ2-1	TRBV6-2/TRBV6-3	few	TRBD2	TGTGCCAGCAGTTACTCCGCCGGGACTAGCATATACAATGAGCAGTTCTTC	CASSYSAGTSIYNEQFF
TRBJ2-7	TRBV20-1	few	NA	TGCAGTGCTAGAGATATAGTTTTCGGAAACGAGCAGTACTTC	CSARDIVFGNEQYF
TRBJ2-7	TRBV7-9	NA	TRBD1	TGTGCCAGCAGCCCATGGACAGGGGTAACTCCCGAGCAGTACTTC	CASSPWTGVTPEQYF
TRBJ2-5	TRBV12-3/TRBV12-4	NA	NA	TGTGCCAGCAGCCCGGACAGCAACCAAGAGACCCAGTACTTC	CASSPDSNQETQYF
TRBJ2-1	TRBV7-2	few	NA	TGTGCCAGCAGCTTAGAGGGGACGGTATCCTACAATGAGCAGTTCTTC	CASSLEGTVSYNEQFF
TRBJ2-4	TRBV4-3	NA	NA	TGCGCCAGCAGCCAAGATCGAGAAATAGCCAAAAACATTCAGTACTTC	CASSQDREIAKNIQYF
TRBJ1-2	TRBV7-3	NA	TRBD1	TGTGCCAGCAGCTTAATAGGGGGCCCTAACTATGGCTACACCTTC	CASSLIGGPNYGYTF
TRBJ1-6	TRBV12-3/TRBV12-4	NA	NA	TGTACCACCCGGCGGACGAGCTCCTATAATTCACCCCTCCACTTT	CTTRRTSSYNSPLHF
TRBJ1-4	TRBV4-1	NA	NA	TGCGCCAGCAGCCTAGTCCAGGGTTCGTATGAAAAACTGTTTTTT	CASSLVQGSYEKLFF
TRBJ1-6	TRBV6-6	NA	NA	TGTGCCAGCAGTTGGACCGAGACCGCGGAAAATTCACCCCCCCACTTT	CASSWTETAENSPPHF
TRBJ1-2	TRBV4-2	NA	NA	TGTGCCAGCAGCCAAGAGGTCCAGGGGAGGGACTATGGCTACACCTTC	CASSQEVQGRDYGYTF
TRBJ1-1	TRBV28	NA	NA	TGTGCCAGCAAAGGTGGAAACACTGAAGCTTTCTTT	CASKGGNTEAFF
TRBJ2-7	TRBV20-1	few	TRBD1	TGCAGTGCCAAACCGACAGGGCCTTCCTACGAGCAGTACTTC	CSAKPTGPSYEQYF
TRBJ2-1	TRBV7-3	NA	NA	TGTGCCAGCAGCCCCACCGCGCGGAGTCGAGGATTCAATGAGCAGTTCTTC	CASSPTARSRGFNEQFF
TRBJ2-5	TRBV5-1	NA	NA	TGCGCCAGCAGCTTGTTTACAGGGACCCAAGAGACCCAGTACTTC	CASSLFTGTQETQYF
TRBJ1-6	TRBV7-9	NA	NA	TGTGCCAGCAGCTTCTACGGGACTGAGTCACCCCTCCACTTT	CASSFYGTESPLHF
TRBJ2-1	TRBV2	NA	NA	TGTGCCAGCAGTCGAGAGAATGAGCAGTTCTTC	CASSRENEQFF
TRBJ2-3	TRBV3-1	NA	NA	TGTCCCAGCAGCCAAGATAGTTGGGCGCAGTATTTT	CPSSQDSWAQYF
TRBJ1-4	TRBV4-1	NA	NA	TGCGCCAGCAGCCAAGAAGTACAAGGAAGTGAAAAACTGTTTTTT	CASSQEVQGSEKLFF
TRBJ1-2	TRBV4-2	NA	NA	TGTGCCAGCAGCCACAAAAACAGGGATCCCACATCTGGCTACACCTTC	CASSHKNRDPTSGYTF
TRBJ2-5	TRBV7-8	NA	TRBD2	TGTGCCAGCAGCTTACCCCATAGCGGGGGGTACCAAGAGACCCAGTACTTC	CASSLPHSGGYQETQYF
TRBJ2-5	TRBV21-1	NA	NA	TGTGCCAGCAGCAGTAGGGGGCTAGGGGCTATATGTGAGACCCAGTACTTC	CASSSRGLGAICETQYF
TRBJ2-1	TRBV12-3/TRBV12-4	NA	TRBD1	TGTGCCAGCTCTGACAGGGGGGCGAGCTCCTACAATGAGCAGTTCTTC	CASSDRGASSYNEQFF
TRBJ2-3	TRBV7-8	NA	TRBD1	TGTGCCAGCAGCGGATCAAGACAGGGACCAGATACGCAGTATTTT	CASSGSRQGPDTQYF
TRBJ1-1	TRBV20-1	NA	NA	TGCAGTGCTCCCGCAGGGGCAGGGACTGAAGCTTTCTTT	CSAPAGAGTEAFF
TRBJ1-1	TRBV14	NA	NA	TGTGCCAGCAGCCAAGATGCAGGTGGGGGGATGAACACTGAAGCTTTCTTT	CASSQDAGGGMNTEAFF
TRBJ2-5	TRBV4-3	many	NA	TGCGCCAGCAGCCAAGATACAGGTTTGGGTCAAGAGACCCAGTACTTC	CASSQDTGLGQETQYF
TRBJ1-2	TRBV25-1	few	NA	TGTGCCAGCAGTGAACCCGCAGGGAGGGGAGATGGCTACACCTTC	CASSEPAGRGDGYTF
TRBJ2-6	TRBV11-2	few	TRBD2	TGTGCCAGCAGCCATCCTCCGGGGGGCTCTGGGGCCAACGTCCTGACTTTC	CASSHPPGGSGANVLTF
TRBJ2-1	TRBV7-2	NA	NA	TGTGCCAGTCAGATAGGGACCCAGTTCTTC	CASQIGTQFF
TRBJ2-7	TRBV3-1	NA	NA	TGTGCCAGCAGCCCCCCTCTACCGGGACTGGGTAACGACGAGCAGTACTTC	CASSPPLPGLGNDEQYF
TRBJ2-1	TRBV20-1	few	TRBD2	TGCAGTGCTACAGGGCGGGGGGCCAATGAGCAGTTCTTC	CSATGRGANEQFF
TRBJ2-3	TRBV12-3/TRBV12-4	NA	NA	TGTGCCAGCGGGTCGAGTTCCACTACGCAGTATTTT	CASGSSSTTQYF
TRBJ1-1	TRBV4-3	NA	TRBD1	TGCGCCAGCAGCCACCCCCGTGAGGGGGCCACTGAAGCTTTCTTT	CASSHPREGATEAFF
TRBJ2-1	TRBV6-2/TRBV6-3	NA	NA	TGTGCCAGCAGTTACTTAGCAGGGAGTTACAATGAGCAGTTCTTC	CASSYLAGSYNEQFF
TRBJ2-5	TRBV20-1	few	NA	TGCAGTGCTAGGGTTCTCCGGGTGGAGGAGACCCAGTACTTC	CSARVLRVEETQYF
TRBJ1-4	TRBV12-3/TRBV12-4	NA	TRBD1	TGTGCCAGCAGCACAGGGGGCGCGACGGAAGGGGAAAAACTGTTTTTT	CASSTGGATEGEKLFF
TRBJ1-2	TRBV7-2	once	NA	TGTGCCAGCAGCTTAGGTGCAGGGCTTAACTATGGCTACACCTTC	CASSLGAGLNYGYTF
TRBJ1-2	TRBV4-3	NA	NA	TGCGCCAGCAGCCAGCACCCCACCACTCAAGGTGATGGCTACACCTTC	CASSQHPTTQGDGYTF
TRBJ2-3	TRBV2	once	NA	TGTGCCAGCAGCAAGACTAGTTCCGCAGATACGCAGTATTTT	CASSKTSSADTQYF
TRBJ1-5	TRBV21-1	few	NA	TGTGCCAGCAGCAAACCCCGGGGACGGACCCAGCGGCCCCAGCATTTT	CASSKPRGRTQRPQHF
TRBJ2-7	TRBV7-2	NA	NA	TGTGCCAGCAGCTCAGGGACCCAGCAGTACTTC	CASSSGTQQYF
TRBJ2-1	TRBV12-3/TRBV12-4	NA	TRBD2	TGTGCCAGCAGTTTTTATAGCGGGAACAATGAGCAGTTCTTC	CASSFYSGNNEQFF